The next 17 T cell receptor beta chains were all read from a single sample in a study of blood T cell repertoires in COVID-19. Method: immunoSEQ multiplex PCR; TCRdb's copy keeps in-frame clones and lacks some. The sample includes hundreds of thousands of clones, roughly 86% of them seen just once. The sample comprised PBMCs or T cells enriched from blood (not recorded which). The source is a woman in her 40s with acute COVID-19.

Only a few counts were recorded for this clone. V and J are TRBV20-1 and TRBJ1-4; D not certain. Germline CDR1 and CDR2: DFQATT and SNEGSKA (reference sequence). The CDR3 covers 11 residues. Deletions cut 3 bases from V and 9 bases from J, with 8 bases between. This CDR3 reads CSARSEKKLFF. CDR3 nucleotides: TGCAGTGCTAGGAGCGAGAAAAAACTGTTTTTT.

This clone was recorded once. The chain joins TRBV24-1 to TRBJ1-3; maybe TRBD1 (5 bases). The V end lost 4 bases, the J end lost 8 bases, and 14 bases lay between the germline ends. This CDR3 has 14 amino acids. The V gene's germline CDR1 is KGHDR and CDR2 SFDVKD. This chain's CDR3 is CATSDPYRTDTIYF. The CDR3 nucleotides read TGTGCCACCAGTGACCCCTACAGGACGGACACCATATATTTT.

The rearrangement uses TRBV10-1 and TRBJ1-3; TRBD1 aligns across 10 bases. This CDR3 region has 15 residues. The J segment lost 4 bases and the V segment lost 4 bases, leaving 4 bases of the junction unmatched. Germline values: CDR1 WNHNN, CDR2 SYGVQD (reference sequence). In DNA, the CDR3 is TGCGCCAGCAGTGGGGGACAGGGGTCCGGAAACACCATATATTTT. Encoded protein: CASSGGQGSGNTIYF.

This sequence joins TRBV6-5 and TRBJ2-2; D perhaps matches TRBD2 (7 bases). Trimming took 6 bases from V and 7 from J, leaving 15 bases between them. This CDR3 has 14 amino acids. Germline CDR1 and CDR2: MNHEY and SVGAGI. CDR3 sequence reads: CASRTQGRVGELFF. In nucleotides, the CDR3 is TGTGCCAGCAGAACCCAGGGGAGGGTCGGGGAGCTGTTTTTT.

The V call is TRBV5-6, the J call TRBJ2-5; tentatively, D is TRBD2 (5 bases). The CDR3 contains 11 residues. The germline V gene encodes CDR1 SGHDT and CDR2 YYEEEE. Trimming left V 4 bases short and J 5 bases short, with 6 bases between. The CDR3 spells CASSRRETQYF. In DNA form, the CDR3 reads TGTGCCAGCAGCCGGAGGGAGACCCAGTACTTC.

This clone was detected once. The rearrangement uses TRBV7-8 and TRBJ1-2, with a weak D call TRBD1 (5 bases). The ends were cut back, 4 bases at V and 8 bases at J, with 20 bases in the middle. CDR1 SGHVS and CDR2 FQNEAQ come from the germline V gene. The CDR3 runs 15 residues. The CDR3 sequence: CASSSPWGGMRGYTF. DNA for the CDR3: TGTGCCAGCAGCTCTCCATGGGGGGGGATGCGGGGCTACACCTTC.

This CDR3 reads CSASLASGGAQETQYF. The CDR3 DNA reads TGCAGTGCTAGTTTGGCTAGCGGGGGGGCCCAAGAGACCCAGTACTTC. The chain joins TRBV20-1 to TRBJ2-5; 12 bases line up with TRBD2. The trim removed 3 bases at V and 1 base at J, leaving 6 bases unmatched. Looked up from germline, CDR1 is DFQATT and CDR2 is SNEGSKA (reference sequence). The CDR3 has 16 amino acids.

The chain couples TRBV19 to TRBJ1-2; D is undetermined. The CDR3 extends over 13 amino acids. Germline loops: CDR1 LNHDA, CDR2 SQIVND (reference sequence). The V end was cut by 5 bases, the J end by 5 bases, with 12 bases between. CDR3 amino acids: CASSPLIFYGYTF. CDR3 nucleotide sequence: TGTGCCAGTAGTCCGCTAATCTTTTATGGCTACACCTTC.

The chain carries TRBV29-1 and TRBJ1-1; D is unresolved. Germline lookup yields CDR1 SQVTM and CDR2 ANQGSEA. Between the trimmed V and J ends, which lost 7 bases and 3 bases, there was a span of 15 bases. CDR3 length equals 13 residues. CDR3 nucleotides: TGCAGCGCCACGCCTAGCGGGCACACTGAAGCTTTCTTT. Protein product: CSATPSGHTEAFF.

This chain links TRBV2 with TRBJ2-1; D unresolved. V was pared by 6 bases and J by 4 bases, with 4 bases between. Germline loops: CDR1 SNHLY, CDR2 FYNNEI. The CDR3 is 11 amino acids. Here the CDR3 DNA reads TGTGCCAGCAGCCGGTACAATGAGCAGTTCTTC. Translated, it gives CASSRYNEQFF. The complete variable domain, with remaining parts taken from reference TRBV2 and TRBJ2-1, reads EPEVTQTPSHQVTQMGQEVILRCVPISNHLYFYWYRQILGQKVEFLVSFYNNEISEKSEIFDDQFSVERPDGSNFTLKIRSTKLEDSAMYFCASSRYNEQFFGPGTRLTVL.

The gene calls are TRBV4-2 and TRBJ2-7; 9 bases line up with TRBD2. Per germline, CDR1 LGHNA and CDR2 YNFKEQ. There are 15 residues in the CDR3. V shed 1 base and J 2 bases; nucleotides not matched to a gene: 3. The CDR3 region has the DNA TGTGCCAGCAGCCAAGGGCGGGGGGGCACCTACGAGCAGTACTTC. Amino acids: CASSQGRGGTYEQYF.

The CDR3 loop is CASSSTRSRTDTQYF. The CDR3 bases are TGTGCCAGCAGTTCGACGAGGTCTCGCACAGATACGCAGTATTTT. The chain couples TRBV6-6 to TRBJ2-3; unclear D gene. With 4 bases removed from V and 1 base from J, the gap between germline ends came to 12 bases. The CDR3 totals 15 residues. Germline V gene lookup returns CDR1 MNHNY and CDR2 SVGAGI (reference sequence).

V is TRBV7-2 and J is TRBJ1-1; no clear D. The germline gives CDR1 SGHTA, CDR2 FQGNSA. This CDR3 is built from 13 residues. Between the trimmed V and J ends, which lost 3 bases and 1 base, there was a span of 6 bases. The CDR3 loop is CASSFRRNTEAFF. The CDR3 DNA is TGTGCCAGCAGCTTCCGTAGGAACACTGAAGCTTTCTTT.

The genes are TRBV23-1 and TRBJ1-5, with D possibly matching TRBD1 (6 bases). TRBV23-1 is placed among ORFs of uncertain function. The CDR3 is 18 residues long. Between the trimmed V and J ends, which lost 6 bases and 0 bases, there was a span of 21 bases. The CDR3 reads CASSPGRGEPYSNQPQHF. DNA for the CDR3: TGCGCCAGCAGCCCCGGGAGGGGGGAACCCTATAGCAATCAGCCCCAGCATTTT.

V and J are TRBV3-1 (or the pseudogene TRBV3-2) and TRBJ2-3, with 8 bases lining up with TRBD2. This CDR3 has 13 amino acids. V lost 7 bases and J lost 0; bases outside the gene matches: 0. The germline V gene encodes CDR1 LGHDT and CDR2 YNNKEL (reference sequence). CDR3 protein: CASKRGSTDTQYF. As DNA, the CDR3 is TGTGCCAGCAAGCGGGGGAGCACAGATACGCAGTATTTT.

Concerning this clone: Other nucleotide sequences in the sample specify the same CDR3. This chain joins TRBV30 and TRBJ1-1, with 8 bases matching TRBD1. The germline V gene has CDR1 GTSNPN and CDR2 SVGIG (reference sequence). This CDR3 spans 13 amino acids. V was pared by 4 bases and J by 1 base, with 2 bases of the junction left unmatched. The CDR3 nucleotides read TGTGCCTGGAACAGGGGGGGGAACACTGAAGCTTTCTTT. Residues: CAWNRGGNTEAFF.

The V call is TRBV18, the J call TRBJ1-1, with no clear D. With 6 bases removed from V and 1 base from J, the gap between germline ends came to 9 bases. Per the germline V gene, CDR1 is KGHSH and CDR2 is LQKENI. The CDR3 runs 13 residues. This CDR3 is CASSYSENTEAFF. For the CDR3, the DNA is TGTGCCAGCTCGTATTCAGAGAACACTGAAGCTTTCTTT. Using reference TRBV18 and TRBJ1-1 for the parts outside the CDR3, the full variable domain is NAGVMQNPRHLVRRRGQEARLRCSPMKGHSHVYWYRQLPEEGLKFMVYLQKENIIDESGMPKERFSAEFPKEGPSILRIQQVVRGDSAAYFCASSYSENTEAFFGQGTRLTVV.